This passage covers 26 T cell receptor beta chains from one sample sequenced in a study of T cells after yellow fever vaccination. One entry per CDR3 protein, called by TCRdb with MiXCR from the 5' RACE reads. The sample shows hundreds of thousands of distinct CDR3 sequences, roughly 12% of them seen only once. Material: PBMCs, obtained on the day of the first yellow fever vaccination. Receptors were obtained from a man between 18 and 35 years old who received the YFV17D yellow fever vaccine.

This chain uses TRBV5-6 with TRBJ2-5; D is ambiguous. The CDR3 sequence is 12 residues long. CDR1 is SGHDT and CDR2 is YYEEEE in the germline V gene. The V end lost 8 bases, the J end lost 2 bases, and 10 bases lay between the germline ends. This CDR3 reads CASNSMQETQYF. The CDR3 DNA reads TGTGCCAGTAATTCCATGCAAGAGACCCAGTACTTC. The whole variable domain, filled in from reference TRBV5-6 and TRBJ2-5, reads DAGVTQSPTHLIKTRGQQVTLRCSPKSGHDTVSWYQQALGQGPQFIFQYYEEEERQRGNFPDRFSGHQFPNYSSELNVNALLLGDSALYLCASNSMQETQYFGPGTRLLVL.

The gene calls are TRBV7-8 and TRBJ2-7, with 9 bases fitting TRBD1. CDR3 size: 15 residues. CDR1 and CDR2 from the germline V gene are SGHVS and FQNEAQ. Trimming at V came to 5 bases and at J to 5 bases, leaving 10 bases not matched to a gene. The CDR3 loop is CASSPISGQGNEQYF. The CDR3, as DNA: TGTGCCAGCAGCCCGATTTCAGGACAGGGGAACGAGCAGTACTTC. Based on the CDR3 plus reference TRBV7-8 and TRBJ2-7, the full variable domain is GAGVSQSPRYKVAKRGQDVALRCDPISGHVSLFWYQQALGQGPEFLTYFQNEAQLDKSGLPSDRFFAERPEGSVSTLKIQRTQQEDSAVYLCASSPISGQGNEQYFGPGTRLTVT.

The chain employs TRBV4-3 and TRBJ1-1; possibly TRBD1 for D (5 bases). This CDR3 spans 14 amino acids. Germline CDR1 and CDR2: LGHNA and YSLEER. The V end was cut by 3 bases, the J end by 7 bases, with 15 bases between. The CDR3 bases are TGCGCCAGCAGCCATACAGACAGAACAGTTGAAGCTTTCTTT. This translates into CASSHTDRTVEAFF.

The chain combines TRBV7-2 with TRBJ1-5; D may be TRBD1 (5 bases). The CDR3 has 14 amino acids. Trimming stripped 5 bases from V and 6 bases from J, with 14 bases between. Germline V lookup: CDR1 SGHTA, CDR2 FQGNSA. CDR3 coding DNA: TGTGCCAGCAGCCCTGGGGGGTTCGTTCAGCCCCAGCATTTT. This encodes CASSPGGFVQPQHF.

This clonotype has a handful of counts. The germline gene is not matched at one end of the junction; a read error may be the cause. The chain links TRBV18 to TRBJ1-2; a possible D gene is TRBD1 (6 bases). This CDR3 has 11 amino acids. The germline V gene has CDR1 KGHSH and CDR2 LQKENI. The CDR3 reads CASSPGSGHSF. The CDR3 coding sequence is TGTGCCAGCTCACCTGGATCGGGACACTCCTTC.

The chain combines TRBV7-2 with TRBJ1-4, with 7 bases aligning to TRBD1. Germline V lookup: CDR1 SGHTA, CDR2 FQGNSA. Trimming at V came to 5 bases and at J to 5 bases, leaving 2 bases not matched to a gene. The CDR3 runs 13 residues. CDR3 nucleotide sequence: TGTGCCAGCAGCCAGGGGGTGAATGAAAAACTGTTTTTT. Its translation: CASSQGVNEKLFF.

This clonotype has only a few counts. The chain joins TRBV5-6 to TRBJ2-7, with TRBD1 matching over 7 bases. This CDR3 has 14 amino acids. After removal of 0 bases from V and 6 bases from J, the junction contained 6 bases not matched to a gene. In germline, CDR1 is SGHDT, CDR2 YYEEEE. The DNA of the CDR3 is TGTGCCAGCAGCTTGGGACAGGGATCTATCGAGCAGTACTTC. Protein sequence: CASSLGQGSIEQYF.

In DNA, the CDR3 is TGTGCCAGCAGCCGACTAGCGAGCACCGGGGAGCTGTTTTTT. It codes for CASSRLASTGELFF. V and J are TRBV27 and TRBJ2-2; 8 bases fit TRBD2. There are 14 residues in the CDR3. The V segment lost 6 bases and the J segment 4 bases; nucleotides outside the gene matches: 4. CDR1 is MNHEY and CDR2 is SMNVEV in the germline V gene (reference sequence).

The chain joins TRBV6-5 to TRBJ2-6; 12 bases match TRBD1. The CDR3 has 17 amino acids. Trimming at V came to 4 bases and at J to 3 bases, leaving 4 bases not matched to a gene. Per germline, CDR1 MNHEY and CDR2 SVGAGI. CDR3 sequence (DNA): TGTGCCAGCAGTTGGGGACAGGGGGCGCGTGGGGCCAACGTCCTGACTTTC. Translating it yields CASSWGQGARGANVLTF.

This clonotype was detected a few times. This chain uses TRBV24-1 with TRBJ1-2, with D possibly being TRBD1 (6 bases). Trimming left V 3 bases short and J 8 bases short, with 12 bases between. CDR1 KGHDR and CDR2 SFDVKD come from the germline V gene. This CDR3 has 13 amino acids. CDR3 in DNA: TGTGCCACCAGTGATCAACAGGGAAGAGGCTACACCTTC. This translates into CATSDQQGRGYTF.

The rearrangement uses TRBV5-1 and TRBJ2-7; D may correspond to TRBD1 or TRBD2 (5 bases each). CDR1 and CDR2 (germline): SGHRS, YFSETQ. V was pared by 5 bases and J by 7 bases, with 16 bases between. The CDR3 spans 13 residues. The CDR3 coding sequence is TGCGCCAGCAGTAACCAGGGCTCGGGGGAGCAGTACTTC. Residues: CASSNQGSGEQYF.

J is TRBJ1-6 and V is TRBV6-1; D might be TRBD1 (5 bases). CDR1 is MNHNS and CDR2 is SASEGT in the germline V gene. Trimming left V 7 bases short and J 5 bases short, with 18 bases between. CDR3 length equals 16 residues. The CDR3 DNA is TGTGCCAGCAACAACAATCCGGGACTGAATAATTCACCCCTCCACTTT. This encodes CASNNNPGLNNSPLHF.

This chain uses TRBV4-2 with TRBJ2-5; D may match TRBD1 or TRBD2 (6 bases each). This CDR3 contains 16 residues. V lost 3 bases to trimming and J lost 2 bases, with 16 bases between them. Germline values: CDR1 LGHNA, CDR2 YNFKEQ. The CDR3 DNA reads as TGTGCCAGCAGCCACCCGGAGGGGCAGGGGCAAGAGACCCAGTACTTC. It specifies CASSHPEGQGQETQYF.

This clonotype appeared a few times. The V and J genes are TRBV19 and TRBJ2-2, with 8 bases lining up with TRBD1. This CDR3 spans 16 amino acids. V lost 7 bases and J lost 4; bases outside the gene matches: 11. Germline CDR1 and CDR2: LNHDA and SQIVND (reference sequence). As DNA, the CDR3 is TGTGCCAGTAACGATTGGGGAGACAGGGGCACCGGGGAGCTGTTTTTT. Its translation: CASNDWGDRGTGELFF.

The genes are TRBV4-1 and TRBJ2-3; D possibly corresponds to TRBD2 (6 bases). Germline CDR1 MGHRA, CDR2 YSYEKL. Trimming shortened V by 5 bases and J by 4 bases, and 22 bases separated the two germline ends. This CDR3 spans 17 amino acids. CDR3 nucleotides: TGCGCCAGCAGCGCCAGCTTGGGCGGGGTTGTTTCAGATACGCAGTATTTT. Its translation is CASSASLGGVVSDTQYF.

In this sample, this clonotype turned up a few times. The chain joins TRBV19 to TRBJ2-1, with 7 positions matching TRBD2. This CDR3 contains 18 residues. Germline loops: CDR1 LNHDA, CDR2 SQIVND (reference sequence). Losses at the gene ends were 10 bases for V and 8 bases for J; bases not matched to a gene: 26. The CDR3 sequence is CATSDGLGRVRDSDEQFF. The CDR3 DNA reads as TGTGCCACCTCAGATGGACTAGGGAGGGTAAGGGACTCGGATGAGCAGTTCTTC.

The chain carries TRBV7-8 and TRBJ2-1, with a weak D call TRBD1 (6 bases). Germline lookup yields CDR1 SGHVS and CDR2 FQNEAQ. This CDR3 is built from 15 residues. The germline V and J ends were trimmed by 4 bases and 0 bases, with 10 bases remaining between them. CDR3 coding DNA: TGTGCCAGCAGCTATGACAGGAGCTCCTACAATGAGCAGTTCTTC. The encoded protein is CASSYDRSSYNEQFF. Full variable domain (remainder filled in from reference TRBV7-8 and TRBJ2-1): GAGVSQSPRYKVAKRGQDVALRCDPISGHVSLFWYQQALGQGPEFLTYFQNEAQLDKSGLPSDRFFAERPEGSVSTLKIQRTQQEDSAVYLCASSYDRSSYNEQFFGPGTRLTVL.

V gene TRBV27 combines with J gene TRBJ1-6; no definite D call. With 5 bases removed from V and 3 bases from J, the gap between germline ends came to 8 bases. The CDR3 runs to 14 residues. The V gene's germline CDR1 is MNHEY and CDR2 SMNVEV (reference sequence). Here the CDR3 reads CASSQHLYNSPLHF. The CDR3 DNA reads TGTGCCAGCAGTCAACATCTCTATAATTCACCCCTCCACTTT.

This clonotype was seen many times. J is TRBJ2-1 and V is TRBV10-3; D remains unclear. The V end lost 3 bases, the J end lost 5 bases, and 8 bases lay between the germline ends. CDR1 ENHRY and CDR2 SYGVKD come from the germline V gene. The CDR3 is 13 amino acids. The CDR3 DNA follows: TGTGCCATCAGTGAATATGGGAACAATGAGCAGTTCTTC. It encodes CAISEYGNNEQFF.

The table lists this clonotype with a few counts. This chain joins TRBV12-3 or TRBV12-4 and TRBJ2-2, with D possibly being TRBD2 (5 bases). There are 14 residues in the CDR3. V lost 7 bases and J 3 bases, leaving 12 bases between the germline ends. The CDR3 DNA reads TGTGCCAGCACCCCATCGGGATACACCGGGGAGCTGTTTTTT. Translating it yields CASTPSGYTGELFF.

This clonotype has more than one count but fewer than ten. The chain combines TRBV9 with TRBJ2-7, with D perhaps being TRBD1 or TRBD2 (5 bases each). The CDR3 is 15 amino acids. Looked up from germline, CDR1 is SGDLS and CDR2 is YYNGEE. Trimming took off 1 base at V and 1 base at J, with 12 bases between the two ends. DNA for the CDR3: TGTGCCAGCAGCGTACCGGGACGGGCATCCTACGAGCAGTACTTC. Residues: CASSVPGRASYEQYF.

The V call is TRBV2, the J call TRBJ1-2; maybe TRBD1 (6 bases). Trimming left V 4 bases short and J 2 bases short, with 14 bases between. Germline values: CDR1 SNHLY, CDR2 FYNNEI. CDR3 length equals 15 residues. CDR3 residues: CASSAQGSLNYGYTF. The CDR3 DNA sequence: TGTGCCAGCAGTGCCCAGGGGAGCTTAAACTATGGCTACACCTTC.

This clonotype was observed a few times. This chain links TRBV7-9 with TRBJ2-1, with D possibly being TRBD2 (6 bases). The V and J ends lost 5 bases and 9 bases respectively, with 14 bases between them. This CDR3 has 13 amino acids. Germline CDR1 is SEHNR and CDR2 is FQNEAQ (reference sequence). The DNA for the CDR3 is TGTGCCAGCAGCCGTTTCTTCGGGAGTGAGCAGTTCTTC. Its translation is CASSRFFGSEQFF. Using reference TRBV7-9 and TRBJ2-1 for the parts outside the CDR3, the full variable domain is DTGVSQNPRHKITKRGQNVTFRCDPISEHNRLYWYRQTLGQGPEFLTYFQNEAQLEKSRLLSDRFSAERPKGSFSTLEIQRTEQGDSAMYLCASSRFFGSEQFFGPGTRLTVL.

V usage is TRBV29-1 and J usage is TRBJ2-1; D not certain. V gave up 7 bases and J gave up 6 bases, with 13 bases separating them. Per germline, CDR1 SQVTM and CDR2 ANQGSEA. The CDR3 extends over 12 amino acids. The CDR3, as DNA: TGCAGCGCCACCCAGAATTTCAATGAGCAGTTCTTC. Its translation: CSATQNFNEQFF.

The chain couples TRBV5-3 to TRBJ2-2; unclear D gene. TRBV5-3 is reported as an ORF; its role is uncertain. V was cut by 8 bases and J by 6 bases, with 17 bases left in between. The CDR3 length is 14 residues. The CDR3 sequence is CARSPGLFSGELFF. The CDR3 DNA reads TGTGCCAGGAGCCCTGGGCTCTTCTCCGGGGAGCTGTTTTTT.

The CDR3 reads CASSQAGSMLRTDTQYF. CDR3 bases: TGTGCCAGCAGCCAAGCGGGGTCGATGTTGCGCACAGATACGCAGTATTTT. This chain uses TRBV4-2 with TRBJ2-3, with D perhaps TRBD2 (5 bases). CDR1 is LGHNA, CDR2 YNFKEQ, per germline. V lost 1 base and J 1 base, leaving 15 bases between the germline ends. The CDR3 is 17 residues long.